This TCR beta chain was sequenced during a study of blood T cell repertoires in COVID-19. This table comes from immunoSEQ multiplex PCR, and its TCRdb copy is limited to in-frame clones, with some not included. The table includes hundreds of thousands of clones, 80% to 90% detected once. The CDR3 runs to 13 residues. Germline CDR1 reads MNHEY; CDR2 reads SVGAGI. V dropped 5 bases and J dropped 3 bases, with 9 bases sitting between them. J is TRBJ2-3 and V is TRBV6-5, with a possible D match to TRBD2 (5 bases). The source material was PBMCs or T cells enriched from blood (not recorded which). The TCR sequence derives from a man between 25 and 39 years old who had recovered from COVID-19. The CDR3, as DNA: TGTGCCAGCAGTCCGACGGGGACAGATACGCAGTATTTT. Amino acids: CASSPTGTDTQYF.